The 14 T cell receptor beta chains given below trace back to one sample, sequenced in a study of blood T cell repertoires in COVID-19. Sequencing was performed with immunoSEQ multiplex PCR; in TCRdb, only in-frame clones are kept and a portion is missing. The sample shows nearly 90,000 clones, approximately 88% of them seen only once. Sequencing used peripheral blood. The source is a man between 60 and 75 years old with acute or convalescent COVID-19.

The chain joins TRBV25-1 to TRBJ1-1; D is undetermined. The V end was cut by 3 bases, the J end by 4 bases, with 9 bases between. The germline CDR1 and CDR2 sequences are MGHDK and SYGVNS. The length of the CDR3 is 13 residues. CDR3: CASSERTVTEAFF. The CDR3 DNA sequence: TGTGCCAGCAGTGAGAGAACAGTCACTGAAGCTTTCTTT.

This rearrangement joins TRBV5-4 to TRBJ2-5; D uncertain. Germline values: CDR1 SGHNT, CDR2 YYREEE (reference sequence). V was cut by 0 bases and J by 5 bases, with 11 bases left in between. CDR3 length: 14 residues. CDR3 in amino acids: CASSLVASRETQYF. CDR3 nucleotides: TGTGCCAGCAGCTTGGTGGCTTCCAGGGAGACCCAGTACTTC.

The J gene is TRBJ1-1, the V gene TRBV7-9; no clear D gene. CDR3 length: 15 residues. Trimming pared 3 bases from V and 5 bases from J, leaving 16 bases between. CDR1 and CDR2 (germline): SEHNR, FQNEAQ (reference sequence). The chain's CDR3 is CASSFRGLGRTEAFF. The CDR3 DNA reads as TGTGCCAGCAGCTTTCGTGGTCTAGGGAGGACTGAAGCTTTCTTT.

There are a few counts of this clone. V gene TRBV19 combines with J gene TRBJ1-5; maybe TRBD1 (6 bases). The germline V gene encodes CDR1 LNHDA and CDR2 SQIVND (reference sequence). V was pared by 3 bases and J by 6 bases, with 9 bases between. The CDR3 has 13 amino acids. The DNA for the CDR3 is TGTGCCAGTAGTATGAACAGGGTTCAGCCCCAGCATTTT. It encodes CASSMNRVQPQHF.

The chain links TRBV9 to TRBJ1-1; weak D call: TRBD1 (6 bases). Germline V CDR1 and CDR2: SGDLS, YYNGEE. Between the trimmed V and J ends, which lost 0 bases and 4 bases, there was a span of 13 bases. The CDR3 has 15 amino acids. Here the CDR3 reads CASSVEGGLGTEAFF. The CDR3 bases are TGTGCCAGCAGCGTAGAGGGGGGGCTGGGCACTGAAGCTTTCTTT. Drawing the rest from reference TRBV9 and TRBJ1-1, the complete variable domain is DSGVTQTPKHLITATGQRVTLRCSPRSGDLSVYWYQQSLDQGLQFLIQYYNGEERAKGNILERFSAQQFPDLHSELNLSSLELGDSALYFCASSVEGGLGTEAFFGQGTRLTVV.

V is TRBV5-1 and J is TRBJ2-7, with TRBD2 matching 10 bases. CDR1 is SGHRS and CDR2 is YFSETQ in the germline V gene. V was clipped by 2 bases and J by 2 bases; unmatched bases: 1. The CDR3 totals 14 residues. CDR3 amino acids: CASSLAGGPYEQYF. The CDR3 nucleotides are TGCGCCAGCAGCTTAGCGGGAGGGCCCTACGAGCAGTACTTC.

The genes are TRBV30 and TRBJ2-3; maybe TRBD2 (6 bases). V was trimmed by 3 bases and J by 2 bases, leaving 12 bases between them. This CDR3 is built from 14 residues. The germline CDR1 and CDR2 sequences are GTSNPN and SVGIG (reference sequence). CDR3 sequence reads: CAWSPWGVTDTQYF. DNA for the CDR3: TGTGCCTGGAGCCCTTGGGGGGTCACAGATACGCAGTATTTT.

This chain links TRBV4-1 with TRBJ1-2; no definite D call. V was shortened by 0 bases and J by 8 bases, with 13 bases between the two germline ends. The germline gives CDR1 MGHRA, CDR2 YSYEKL. The CDR3 runs 14 residues. The CDR3 loop is CASSQDSDIRGYTF. For the CDR3, the DNA is TGCGCCAGCAGCCAAGATAGCGACATACGCGGCTACACCTTC.

The chain couples TRBV29-1 to TRBJ2-7; D ambiguous. CDR3 length equals 12 residues. Germline lookup yields CDR1 SQVTM and CDR2 ANQGSEA. The V and J ends lost 0 bases and 4 bases respectively, with 7 bases between them. Written as DNA, the CDR3 is TGCAGCGTTGAAGATCGCGCTTACGAGCAGTACTTC. Protein sequence: CSVEDRAYEQYF.

Remarks on this clone: The junction does not match germline at one end; this may be a read error. The chain carries TRBV27 and TRBJ1-4; 7 positions agree with TRBD1. Germline V gene lookup returns CDR1 MNHEY and CDR2 SMNVEV (reference sequence). The CDR3 length is 15 residues. This CDR3 reads CASKATGFANEKLFF. The CDR3 nucleotides are TGTGCTAGCAAAGCGACAGGGTTCGCTAATGAAAAACTGTTTTTT.

The chain has TRBV7-8 and TRBJ2-2; 9 bases line up with TRBD2. V dropped 2 bases and J dropped 4; count of bases not matched to a gene: 5. Per the germline V gene, CDR1 is SGHVS and CDR2 is FQNEAQ. The CDR3 is made up of 16 amino acids. The CDR3 loop is CASSLTGGRATGELFF. CDR3 DNA: TGTGCCAGCAGCTTAACGGGCGGGAGGGCCACCGGGGAGCTGTTTTTT.

The gene calls are TRBV7-9 and TRBJ2-1; no clear D gene. CDR1 is SEHNR, CDR2 FQNEAQ, per germline (reference sequence). V was shortened by 5 bases and J by 4 bases, with 15 bases between the two germline ends. The CDR3 runs 15 residues. CDR3 coding DNA: TGTGCCAGCAGCCCGACACCCTCTTGGTACAATGAGCAGTTCTTC. It codes for CASSPTPSWYNEQFF.

The chain uses TRBV18 and TRBJ1-3; TRBD1 is a possible D gene (6 bases). Germline V gene sequence: CDR1 KGHSH, CDR2 LQKENI. The ends were cut back, 3 bases at V and 4 bases at J, with 19 bases in the middle. The CDR3 has 17 amino acids. CDR3 sequence: CASSPDLGHIAGNTIYF. The CDR3 bases are TGTGCCAGCTCACCGGATTTGGGACATATCGCCGGAAACACCATATATTTT. Variable domain in full (rest from reference TRBV18 and TRBJ1-3): NAGVMQNPRHLVRRRGQEARLRCSPMKGHSHVYWYRQLPEEGLKFMVYLQKENIIDESGMPKERFSAEFPKEGPSILRIQQVVRGDSAAYFCASSPDLGHIAGNTIYFGEGSWLTVV.

The chain couples TRBV9 to TRBJ1-6; no clear D. The V end was cut by 0 bases, the J end by 6 bases, with 7 bases between. The length of the CDR3 is 14 residues. Germline V lookup: CDR1 SGDLS, CDR2 YYNGEE. The CDR3 DNA is TGTGCCAGCAGCGTAGACGGGATTAATTCACCCCTCCACTTT. This translates into CASSVDGINSPLHF.